This entry describes one T cell receptor beta chain. The antigen remains undetermined. This PCR relied on a set of 60 Vbeta primers and 13 Jbeta primers. TCRdb's copy holds only in-frame clones and misses some; the assay was immunoSEQ multiplex PCR. The table has some 99,000 clones, around 81% seen once. Germline V gene sequence: CDR1 MGHRA, CDR2 YSYEKL. This CDR3 has 20 amino acids. V lost 8 bases, J lost 2 bases, and 24 bases stayed unmatched. The data were taken from a study of cytomegalovirus exposure and HLA in healthy donors. In the study overall: Ancestry clustering placed around 81% of roughly 410 genotyped donors in the Caucasian-associated cluster. General study findings and limits: The study listed under 200 cytomegalovirus-associated TCR beta chains. In a later analysis, compared with equally common non-associated chains, HLA-associated beta chains were more expanded. An analysis done earlier found most TCR beta V segments productive about 87% or about 30% of the time.

The source of this sequence is a woman aged 25 to 39 in good health and CMV-seronegative. The sequenced material came from PBMCs. The chain combines TRBV4-1 with TRBJ2-3; 8 bases are shared with TRBD2. In DNA form, the CDR3 reads TGCGCCAGCCGCGCCTTAGCGGGGCTCGGGTCCGCCCTCCTCACAGATACGCAGTATTTT. As protein: CASRALAGLGSALLTDTQYF.